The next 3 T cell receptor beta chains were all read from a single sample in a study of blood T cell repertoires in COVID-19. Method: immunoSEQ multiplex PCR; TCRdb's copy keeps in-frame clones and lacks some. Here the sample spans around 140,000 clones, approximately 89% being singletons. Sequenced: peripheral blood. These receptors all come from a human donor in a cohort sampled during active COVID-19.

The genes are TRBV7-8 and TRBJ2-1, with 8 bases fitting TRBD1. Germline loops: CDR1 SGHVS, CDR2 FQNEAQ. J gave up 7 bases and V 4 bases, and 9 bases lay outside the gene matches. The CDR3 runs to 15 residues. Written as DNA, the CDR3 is TGTGCCAGCAGCTCCCAGGGGGCCGTAAGGAATGAGCAGTTCTTC. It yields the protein CASSSQGAVRNEQFF.

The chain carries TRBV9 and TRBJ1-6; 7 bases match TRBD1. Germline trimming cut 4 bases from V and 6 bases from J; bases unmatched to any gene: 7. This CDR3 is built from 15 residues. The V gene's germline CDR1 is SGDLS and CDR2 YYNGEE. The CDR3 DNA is TGTGCCAGCAGCCAGGGGGAGACCACTAATTCACCCCTCCACTTT. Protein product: CASSQGETTNSPLHF. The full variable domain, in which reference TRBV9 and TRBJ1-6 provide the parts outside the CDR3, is DSGVTQTPKHLITATGQRVTLRCSPRSGDLSVYWYQQSLDQGLQFLIQYYNGEERAKGNILERFSAQQFPDLHSELNLSSLELGDSALYFCASSQGETTNSPLHFGNGTRLTVT.

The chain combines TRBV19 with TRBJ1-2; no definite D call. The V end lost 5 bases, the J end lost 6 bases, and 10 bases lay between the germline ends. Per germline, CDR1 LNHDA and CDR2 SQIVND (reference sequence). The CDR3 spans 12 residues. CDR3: CASSRRENGYTF. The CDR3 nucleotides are TGTGCCAGTAGTCGGAGGGAGAATGGCTACACCTTC.